This TCR beta chain was captured in a study of T cell responses to AZD1222 COVID-19 vaccine. Study summary: Second-dose schedules of about 4 or about 12 weeks were combined.

As for this clone: Its antigen is unknown.

The CDR3 spans 17 residues. The germline CDR1 and CDR2 sequences are MRHNA and SNTAGT. The ends were cut back, 0 bases at V and 6 bases at J, with 18 bases in the middle. The study's findings and limits: Recipients of AZD1222 seropositive at baseline numbered only five or six.

The repertoire was sequenced with immunoSEQ multiplex PCR; TCRdb's copy has only in-frame clones and lacks some. The sample lists 120,000 or so clones, approximately 90% seen once, with 13% to 15% in the top ten. The receptor was derived from an adult in good health. The material sequenced was peripheral blood, taken on day 0 of AZD1222 vaccination. The genes are TRBV6-4 and TRBJ1-5; D is ambiguous. The CDR3 coding sequence is TGTGCCAGCAGTGACTCGATTACGGGGAGACCGTCTCAGCCCCAGCATTTT. Protein: CASSDSITGRPSQPQHF.